This T cell receptor beta chain is from a study of beta chain features in type 1 diabetes. Naive, central memory, regulatory and stem cell-like memory cells within the CD4+ compartment were sorted using CD45RO/CCR7/CD25/CD127/CD95/CD27. Purities in excess of 95% were seen in all sorted populations. General observations from the study: The study found moderately but significantly shorter TCRB CDR3s in all four CD4+ subsets of Type 1 diabetes patients. More deletions and fewer insertions at VDJ junctions were found in patients with type 1 diabetes. For patients, the naive, central memory and Treg TCRB repertoires appeared more alike than for healthy donors.

About this clone itself: The antigen remains undetermined.

As every portion of the isolated RNA was reverse transcribed, the sequencing read expressed TCRB transcripts. Clones were sequenced by immunoSEQ multiplex PCR, and TCRdb holds only the in-frame ones, with some missing. The repertoire consists of about 240,000 clones, with approximately 13% occurring once and the leading ten covering roughly 0.019%. Deletions cut 1 base from V and 7 bases from J, with 22 bases between. Germline CDR1 reads MGHRA; CDR2 reads YSYEKL. This CDR3 region has 18 residues. The chain employs TRBV4-1 and TRBJ2-2, with D possibly being TRBD1 (7 bases). The TCR was taken from a man aged 30 to 39 with type 1 diabetes. Specimen: naive CD4+ T cells from blood. For the CDR3, the DNA is TGCGCCAGCAGCCAAGGTCCTCAGGGGGGCTTTGGTATCGGGGAGCTGTTTTTT. Translation gives CASSQGPQGGFGIGELFF.